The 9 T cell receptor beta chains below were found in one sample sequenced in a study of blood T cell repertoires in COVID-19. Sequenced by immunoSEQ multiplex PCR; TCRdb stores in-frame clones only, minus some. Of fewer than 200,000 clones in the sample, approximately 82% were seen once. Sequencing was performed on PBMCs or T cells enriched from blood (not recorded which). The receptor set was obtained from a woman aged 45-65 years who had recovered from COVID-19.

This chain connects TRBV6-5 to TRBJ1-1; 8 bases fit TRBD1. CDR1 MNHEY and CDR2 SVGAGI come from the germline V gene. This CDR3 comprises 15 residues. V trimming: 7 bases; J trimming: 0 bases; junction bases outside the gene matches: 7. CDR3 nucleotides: TGTGCCAGCATTAGAGACAGGGGCCTGAACACTGAAGCTTTCTTT. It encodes CASIRDRGLNTEAFF.

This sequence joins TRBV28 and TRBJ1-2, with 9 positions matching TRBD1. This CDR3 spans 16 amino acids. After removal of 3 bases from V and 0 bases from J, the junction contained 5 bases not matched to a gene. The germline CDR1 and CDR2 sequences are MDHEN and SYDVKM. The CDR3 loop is CASSLWGTGPNYGYTF. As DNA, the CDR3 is TGTGCCAGCAGTTTGTGGGGGACAGGGCCTAACTATGGCTACACCTTC.

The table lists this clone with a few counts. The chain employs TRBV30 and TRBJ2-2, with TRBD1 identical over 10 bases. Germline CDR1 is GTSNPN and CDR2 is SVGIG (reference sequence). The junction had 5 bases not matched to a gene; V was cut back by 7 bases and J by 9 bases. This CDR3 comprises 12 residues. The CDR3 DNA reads TGTGCCTACCGACAGGGGGCCCGGGAGCTGTTTTTT. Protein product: CAYRQGARELFF.

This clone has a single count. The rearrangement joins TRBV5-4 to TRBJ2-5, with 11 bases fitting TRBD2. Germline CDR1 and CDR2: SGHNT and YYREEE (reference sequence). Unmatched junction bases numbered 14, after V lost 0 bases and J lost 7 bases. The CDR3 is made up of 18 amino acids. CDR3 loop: CASSLGGPGLAAGRTQYF. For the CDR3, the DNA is TGTGCCAGCAGCTTGGGCGGACCGGGACTAGCGGCGGGGCGGACCCAGTACTTC.

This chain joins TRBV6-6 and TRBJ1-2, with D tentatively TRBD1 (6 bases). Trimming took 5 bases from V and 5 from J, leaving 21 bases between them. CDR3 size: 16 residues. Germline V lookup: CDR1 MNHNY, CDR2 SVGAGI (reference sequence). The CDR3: CASSLRTAVTEYGYTF. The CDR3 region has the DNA TGTGCCAGCAGTCTGAGGACAGCAGTTACAGAATATGGCTACACCTTC.

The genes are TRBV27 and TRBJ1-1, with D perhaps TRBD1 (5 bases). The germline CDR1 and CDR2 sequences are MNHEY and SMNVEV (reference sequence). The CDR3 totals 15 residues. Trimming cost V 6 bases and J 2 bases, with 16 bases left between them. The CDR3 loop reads CASRDGAGGNTEAFF. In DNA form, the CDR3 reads TGTGCCAGCAGAGACGGGGCGGGGGGTAACACTGAAGCTTTCTTT.

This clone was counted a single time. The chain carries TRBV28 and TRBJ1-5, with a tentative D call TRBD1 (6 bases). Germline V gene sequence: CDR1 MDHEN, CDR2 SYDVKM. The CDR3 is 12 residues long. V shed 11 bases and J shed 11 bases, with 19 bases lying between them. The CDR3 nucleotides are TGTGCCGCCCGGGGAGGGGGGACGGCCCAGCATTTT. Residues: CAARGGGTAQHF.

The CDR3 spells CASSSGDRGQETQYF. In nucleotides, the CDR3 is TGCGCCAGCAGCTCGGGAGACAGGGGACAAGAGACCCAGTACTTC. The chain uses TRBV5-1 and TRBJ2-5; 8 bases align to TRBD1. Germline loops: CDR1 SGHRS, CDR2 YFSETQ. This CDR3 spans 15 amino acids. Trimming at V came to 3 bases and at J to 2 bases, leaving 6 bases not matched to a gene. The full variable domain, rest sourced from reference TRBV5-1 and TRBJ2-5, is KAGVTQTPRYLIKTRGQQVTLSCSPISGHRSVSWYQQTPGQGLQFLFEYFSETQRNKGNFPGRFSGRQFSNSRSEMNVSTLELGDSALYLCASSSGDRGQETQYFGPGTRLLVL.

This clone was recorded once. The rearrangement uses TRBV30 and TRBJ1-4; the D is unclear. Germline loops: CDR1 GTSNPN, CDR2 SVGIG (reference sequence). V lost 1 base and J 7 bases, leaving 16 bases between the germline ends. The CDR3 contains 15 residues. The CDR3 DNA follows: TGTGCCTGGAGTGCCTCGGGAGATCAGGTTGAAAAACTGTTTTTT. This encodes CAWSASGDQVEKLFF.